This T cell receptor (beta chain) derives from a study of T cell changes during pregnancy in multiple sclerosis. Assay used: immunoSEQ multiplex PCR; TCRdb lists only in-frame clones, some missing. The data hold tens of thousands of clones, with approximately 92% observed a single time. In its sample, this clone was seen once. Trimming pared 6 bases from V and 4 bases from J, leaving 16 bases between. Germline CDR1 reads SEHNR; CDR2 reads FQNEAQ (reference sequence). This CDR3 region has 15 residues. The specimen was CD4+ T cells from peripheral blood mononuclear cells, collected in the third trimester of pregnancy. This clonotype originated in a female donor with multiple sclerosis, enrolled in a pregnancy study. The J gene is TRBJ2-1, the V gene TRBV7-9; D is uncertain. The CDR3 DNA reads TGTGCCAGCAGGTCGTGGAGCGTTATTTACAATGAGCAGTTCTTC. It is translated as CASRSWSVIYNEQFF. Filled out from reference TRBV7-9 and TRBJ2-1, the complete variable domain reads DTGVSQNPRHKITKRGQNVTFRCDPISEHNRLYWYRQTLGQGPEFLTYFQNEAQLEKSRLLSDRFSAERPKGSFSTLEIQRTEQGDSAMYLCASRSWSVIYNEQFFGPGTRLTVL.